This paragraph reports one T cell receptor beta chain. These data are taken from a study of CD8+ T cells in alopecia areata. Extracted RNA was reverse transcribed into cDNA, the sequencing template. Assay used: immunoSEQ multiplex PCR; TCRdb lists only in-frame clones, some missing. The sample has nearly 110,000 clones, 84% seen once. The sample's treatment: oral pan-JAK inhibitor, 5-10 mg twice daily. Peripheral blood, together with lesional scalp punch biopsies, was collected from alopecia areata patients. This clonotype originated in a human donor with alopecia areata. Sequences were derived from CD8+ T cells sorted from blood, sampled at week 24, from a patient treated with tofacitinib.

CDR3 loop: CASSIMATNNEQFF. CDR3 sequence (DNA): TGTGCCAGTAGTATTATGGCTACAAACAATGAGCAGTTCTTC. The gene calls are TRBV19 and TRBJ2-1; D is undetermined. The CDR3 sequence is 14 residues long. Germline lookup yields CDR1 LNHDA and CDR2 SQIVND (reference sequence). V dropped 3 bases and J dropped 5 bases, with 11 bases sitting between them.